The present T cell receptor (beta chain) was sequenced within a study of T cell responses to AZD1222 COVID-19 vaccine. Study observations and caveats: Dominant CD4 TCR responses targeted spike regions 160-218 and 743-854. Vaccination with two AZD1222 doses was followed by a rise in Spike-specific TCR breadth and depth. Baseline testing showed seropositivity in only 5 or 6 AZD1222 recipients.

Measured with immunoSEQ multiplex PCR; TCRdb has only the in-frame clones, and not every one. The sample has under 150,000 clones, about 93% seen once. Comments on this clone: What it binds is not known. The junction departs from germline at one end; a sequencing error may be responsible.

This TCR came from an adult in good health. This material consisted of peripheral blood, taken on day 0 of AZD1222 vaccination.

The CDR3 bases are TGCGCCAGCAGTTTGGCAGGGACAGGGGACTCAGCTTTCTTT. This encodes CASSLAGTGDSAFF. The rearrangement joins TRBV5-1 to TRBJ1-1; 10 nucleotides align to TRBD1. From germline, CDR1 is SGHRS and CDR2 YFSETQ. The CDR3 has 14 amino acids.